The text below deals with one T cell receptor (beta chain). This CDR3 region has 16 residues. Germline V gene lookup returns CDR1 SGHAT and CDR2 FQNNGV. V shed 1 base and J 4 bases; nucleotides not matched to a gene: 4. This specimen comes from a study of blood T cell repertoires in COVID-19. Study-level information: There were acute and convalescent COVID-19 samples, and they came from the United States, Italy and Spain. The cDNA or gDNA used as material had been derived from T cells, B-cell-depleted T cells, or PBMCs.

In the authors' methods: For nucleated cells, counts were estimated from reference gene primer amplification. Using immunoSEQ multiplex PCR, the repertoire was profiled, and TCRdb retains in-frame clones only, with some absent. Clone size and V and J calls were adopted from that table, with D and trimming inferred from the DNA. The data hold about 140,000 clones, with under 85% observed a single time. Input material: peripheral blood. This chain uses TRBV11-2 with TRBJ2-2; 9 positions agree with TRBD2. This clonotype was obtained from a human donor in a cohort sampled during active COVID-19. CDR3 nucleotide sequence: TGTGCCAGCAGCTTAGTGGGCGGGAGGGCCACCGGGGAGCTGTTTTTT. This gives the protein CASSLVGGRATGELFF.